This record covers a single T cell receptor (beta chain). Antigen unknown. The length of the CDR3 is 16 residues. V lost 0 bases and J lost 3; bases outside the gene matches: 7. Germline-derived CDR1 and CDR2 are SGHTS and YDEGEE. The data stem from a study of cytomegalovirus exposure and HLA in healthy donors. About the research overall: Previous work identified around 120 million unique TCR beta sequences from about 179 million T cells. Drawn from HLA-typed donors, approximately 85 million unique TCRs were held in an early data release.

Findings of the study overall: A later analysis found common viral pathogens apparently linked to several of the most significant clusters. A few of the chains that were CMV-associated were confirmed in vitro to be specific for CMV antigens.

Both 60 Vbeta primers and 13 Jbeta primers went into the PCR. Generated by immunoSEQ multiplex PCR, the TCRdb table keeps only in-frame clones and is missing some. In the table there are approximately 150,000 clones, 72% of which are singletons. The gene calls are TRBV5-8 and TRBJ2-5, with 8 bases matching TRBD1. The clonotype comes from a man aged 35 to 55 in good health and CMV-seronegative. Material: PBMCs. CDR3 sequence: CASSLGRGLAEETQYF. The CDR3 bases are TGTGCCAGCAGCTTGGGCAGGGGGCTAGCCGAAGAGACCCAGTACTTC. The full variable domain, with the rest looked up from reference TRBV5-8 and TRBJ2-5, is EAGVTQSPTHLIKTRGQQATLRCSPISGHTSVYWYQQALGLGLQFLLWYDEGEERNRGNFPPRFSGRQFPNYSSELNVNALELEDSALYLCASSLGRGLAEETQYFGPGTRLLVL.